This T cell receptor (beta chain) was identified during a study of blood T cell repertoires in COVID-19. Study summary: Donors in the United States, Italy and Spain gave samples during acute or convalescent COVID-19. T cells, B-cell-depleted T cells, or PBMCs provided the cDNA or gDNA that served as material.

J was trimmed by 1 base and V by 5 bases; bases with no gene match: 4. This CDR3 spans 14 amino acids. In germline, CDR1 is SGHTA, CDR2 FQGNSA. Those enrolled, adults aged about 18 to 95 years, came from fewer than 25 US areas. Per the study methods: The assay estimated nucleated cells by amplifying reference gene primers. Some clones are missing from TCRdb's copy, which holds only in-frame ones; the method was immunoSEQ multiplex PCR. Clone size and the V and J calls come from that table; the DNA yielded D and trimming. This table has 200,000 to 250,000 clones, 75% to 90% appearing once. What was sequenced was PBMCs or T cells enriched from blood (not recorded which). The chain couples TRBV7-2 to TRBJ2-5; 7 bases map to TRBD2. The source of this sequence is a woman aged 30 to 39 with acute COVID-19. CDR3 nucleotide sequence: TGTGCCAGCAGCCGGGGAGGGGTCCAAGAGACCCAGTACTTC. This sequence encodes CASSRGGVQETQYF.